The 32 T cell receptor beta chains listed next were all sequenced from one sample in a study of long-term antiretroviral therapy in people with HIV (dated by TCRdb to between 2021 and 2024). The immunoSEQ hsTCRB v3.0 assay was used at survey level resolution for TRB variable region sequencing. The table comes from immuneACCESS by way of TCRdb, which keeps in-frame sequences with V and J called. Part of the clones is missing from these tables; in studies checked, under half for an unresolved V gene and the rest for unknown reasons. This sample comprises around 25,000 clones, around 88% of them detected only once. Less than 6.5% of the sample is in the top ten clones. The sample consisted of unsorted PBMCs, taken around 4.5 years after starting antiretroviral therapy. The receptors were gathered from a man aged 30-40 years with HIV.

The chain recombines TRBV19 with TRBJ1-1; D is perhaps TRBD1 (5 bases). Per the germline V gene, CDR1 is LNHDA and CDR2 is SQIVND (reference sequence). The CDR3 spans 14 residues. With 0 bases removed from V and 6 bases from J, the gap between germline ends came to 11 bases. The CDR3 sequence is CASSIEGGFAEAFF. The CDR3 bases are TGTGCCAGTAGTATAGAGGGGGGTTTCGCTGAAGCTTTCTTT.

The chain combines TRBV14 with TRBJ2-1; 7 positions agree with TRBD2. The germline V gene encodes CDR1 SGHDN and CDR2 FVKESK. This CDR3 has 16 residues. V shed 2 bases, J shed 8 bases, and the junction held 12 bases outside the gene matches. The CDR3 protein is CASSQWTGGGWHEQFF. The CDR3 DNA sequence: TGTGCCAGCAGCCAATGGACGGGAGGAGGGTGGCATGAGCAGTTCTTC.

The rearrangement uses TRBV6-1 and TRBJ1-5; TRBD1 agrees at 11 bases. Germline V gives CDR1 MNHNS, CDR2 SASEGT. Trimming removed 6 bases from V and 6 bases from J; junction bases left unmatched: 7. The CDR3 runs 15 residues. The CDR3 DNA reads TGTGCCAGCAGCATGGGACAGGGGGTATTTCAGCCCCAGCATTTT. Translating gives CASSMGQGVFQPQHF.

The chain employs TRBV5-8 and TRBJ2-2; D is unresolved. The germline V and J ends were trimmed by 4 bases and 4 bases, with 8 bases remaining between them. In germline, CDR1 is SGHTS, CDR2 YDEGEE. CDR3 length equals 13 residues. CDR3 coding DNA: TGTGCCAGCAGCGTCAGGATCACCGGGGAGCTGTTTTTT. It translates to CASSVRITGELFF.

CDR3 nucleotides: TGCAGCGTTGTTCGGGGGCTGCACACCGGGGAGCTGTTTTTT. Encoded protein: CSVVRGLHTGELFF. The chain uses TRBV29-1 and TRBJ2-2, with D possibly called TRBD1 or TRBD2 (6 bases each). V gave up 4 bases and J gave up 3 bases, with 12 bases separating them. CDR3 length equals 14 residues. The germline V gene encodes CDR1 SQVTM and CDR2 ANQGSEA.

This clone was seen only once. The chain joins TRBV5-6 to TRBJ1-1; D perhaps matches TRBD1 (6 bases). Germline CDR1 SGHDT, CDR2 YYEEEE. The CDR3 is 14 amino acids. The V gene lost 5 bases and the J gene lost 2 bases, with 13 bases spanning the gap. This CDR3 reads CASSFLRGNTEAFF. The CDR3 nucleotides read TGTGCCAGCAGTTTCCTCAGGGGAAACACTGAAGCTTTCTTT.

This chain connects TRBV6-5 to TRBJ1-4, with D unresolved. Trimming cost V 5 bases and J 0 bases, with 10 bases left between them. This CDR3 is 15 amino acids long. Germline CDR1 reads MNHEY; CDR2 reads SVGAGI. The CDR3 sequence is CASSRTGATNEKLFF. The CDR3 DNA is TGTGCCAGCAGTCGGACGGGAGCAACTAATGAAAAACTGTTTTTT.

This clone was counted a single time. The gene calls are TRBV2 and TRBJ1-1, with D unresolved. Deletions cut 9 bases from V and 7 bases from J, with 9 bases between. The V gene's germline CDR1 is SNHLY and CDR2 FYNNEI. This CDR3 has 10 residues. The CDR3 sequence: CARHRLEAFF. In DNA form, the CDR3 reads TGTGCCAGGCACCGACTTGAAGCTTTCTTT.

The V gene is TRBV6-1, the J gene TRBJ1-2; TRBD1 might be the D (5 bases). V gave up 6 bases and J gave up 5 bases, with 19 bases separating them. In germline, CDR1 is MNHNS, CDR2 SASEGT. This CDR3 spans 15 amino acids. The chain's CDR3 is CASRNPLTGTYGYTF. Here the CDR3 DNA reads TGTGCCAGCAGGAACCCACTCACAGGAACGTATGGCTACACCTTC.

The genes are TRBV18 and TRBJ2-4; no firm D call. Trimming took 4 bases from V and 6 from J, leaving 16 bases between them. This CDR3 spans 15 amino acids. Per germline, CDR1 KGHSH and CDR2 LQKENI. CDR3 coding DNA: TGTGCCAGCTCACTTACGACCGGCCGAGTAAACATTCAGTACTTC. This gives the protein CASSLTTGRVNIQYF. The full variable domain, completed using reference TRBV18 and TRBJ2-4, is NAGVMQNPRHLVRRRGQEARLRCSPMKGHSHVYWYRQLPEEGLKFMVYLQKENIIDESGMPKERFSAEFPKEGPSILRIQQVVRGDSAAYFCASSLTTGRVNIQYFGAGTRLSVL.

This chain joins TRBV6-6 and TRBJ2-7; D possibly corresponds to TRBD2 (7 bases). The CDR3 is made up of 16 amino acids. The germline V gene has CDR1 MNHNY and CDR2 SVGAGI (reference sequence). Trimming left V 1 base short and J 0 bases short, with 13 bases between. The CDR3 spells CASSYLGGDLSYEQYF. CDR3 in DNA: TGTGCCAGCAGTTACTTAGGGGGGGACCTCTCCTACGAGCAGTACTTC.

The V and J genes are TRBV12-5 and TRBJ2-5; the match to TRBD1 covers 12 bases. Germline V gives CDR1 LGHNT, CDR2 FRNRAP. V dropped 5 bases and J dropped 4; count of bases not matched to a gene: 8. The CDR3 covers 16 residues. CDR3 bases: TGTGCTAGTGGTCCGCCGGGACAGGGGGCCAGAGAGACCCAGTACTTC. Encoded protein: CASGPPGQGARETQYF. The variable domain in full, completed from reference TRBV12-5 and TRBJ2-5, reads DARVTQTPRHKVTEMGQEVTMRCQPILGHNTVFWYRQTMMQGLELLAYFRNRAPLDDSGMPKDRFSAEMPDATLATLKIQPSEPRDSAVYFCASGPPGQGARETQYFGPGTRLLVL.

V and J are TRBV11-3 and TRBJ1-1; D remains ambiguous. Per germline, CDR1 SGHNT and CDR2 YENEEA. V was pared by 3 bases and J by 3 bases, with 11 bases between. CDR3 length: 14 residues. CDR3 amino acids: CASSLTHGDTEAFF. DNA of the CDR3: TGTGCCAGCAGCTTGACCCATGGGGACACTGAAGCTTTCTTT.

The chain employs TRBV30 and TRBJ2-3; perhaps TRBD2 as D (5 bases). The CDR3 contains 13 residues. The germline V gene has CDR1 GTSNPN and CDR2 SVGIG (reference sequence). Trimming removed 0 bases at V and 5 bases at J, with 9 bases between. The CDR3 DNA reads TGTGCCTGGAGTGTACGGAGCGGAGATACGCAGTATTTT. Protein: CAWSVRSGDTQYF.

V gene TRBV19 combines with J gene TRBJ1-5; D is uncertain. The CDR3 loop spans 17 amino acids. V lost 8 bases and J lost 0, with 20 bases in between. CDR1 is LNHDA, CDR2 SQIVND, per germline (reference sequence). This CDR3 reads CASDNNARRDSNQPQHF. CDR3 nucleotides: TGTGCCAGTGATAACAATGCTAGACGGGATAGCAATCAGCCCCAGCATTTT.

This rearrangement joins TRBV6-5 to TRBJ1-4, with a tentative D call TRBD1 (6 bases). Germline V gene data show CDR1 as MNHEY and CDR2 as SVGAGI. CDR3 size: 15 residues. V dropped 8 bases and J dropped 4 bases, with 17 bases sitting between them. This CDR3 reads CASALGGGHNEKLFF. In nucleotides, the CDR3 is TGTGCCAGCGCCTTGGGTGGGGGCCATAATGAAAAACTGTTTTTT.

The chain links TRBV7-2 to TRBJ2-2; 7 bases match TRBD1. This CDR3 has 16 residues. J gave up 5 bases and V 2 bases, and 8 bases lay outside the gene matches. The germline V gene encodes CDR1 SGHTA and CDR2 FQGNSA. CDR3 region: CASSLRTGFGTGELFF. CDR3 nucleotides: TGTGCCAGCAGCTTACGGACAGGCTTCGGGACCGGGGAGCTGTTTTTT.

The V gene is TRBV27, the J gene TRBJ1-5, with no clear D. Germline V lookup: CDR1 MNHEY, CDR2 SMNVEV (reference sequence). This CDR3 comprises 13 residues. V shed 6 bases and J shed 3 bases, with 9 bases lying between them. The CDR3 spells CASRLAVNQPQHF. In DNA form, the CDR3 reads TGTGCCAGCAGATTAGCAGTCAATCAGCCCCAGCATTTT.

This clone appeared a single time. The genes are TRBV7-9 and TRBJ1-1; D remains ambiguous. Looked up from germline, CDR1 is SEHNR and CDR2 is FQNEAQ (reference sequence). The CDR3 sequence is 12 residues long. V lost 5 bases and J 4 bases, leaving 8 bases between the germline ends. The CDR3 DNA is TGTGCCAGCAGCCCAGGTGGCACTGAAGCTTTCTTT. It is translated as CASSPGGTEAFF.

This chain links TRBV13 with TRBJ2-4; D unclear. Germline CDR1 PRHDT, CDR2 FYEKMQ (reference sequence). The length of the CDR3 is 14 residues. Trimming left V 5 bases short and J 0 bases short, with 8 bases between. As DNA, the CDR3 is TGTGCCAGCAGCCCGGGTCTAGCCAAAAACATTCAGTACTTC. This sequence encodes CASSPGLAKNIQYF.

This rearrangement joins TRBV15 to TRBJ2-7, with a tentative D call TRBD1 (6 bases). The CDR3 consists of 14 residues. Germline V gene sequence: CDR1 LNHNV, CDR2 YYDKDF (reference sequence). V lost 5 bases, J lost 3 bases, and 14 bases lay in between. The CDR3 sequence: CATSARRTDYEQYF. The CDR3 bases are TGTGCCACCAGCGCGCGTCGGACAGACTACGAGCAGTACTTC.

CDR3 loop: CASLDTDRGADTQYF. The CDR3 nucleotides are TGTGCTAGTTTGGACACCGACCGGGGGGCAGATACGCAGTATTTT. The V call is TRBV12-5, the J call TRBJ2-3; 7 bases are shared with TRBD2. Looked up from germline, CDR1 is LGHNT and CDR2 is FRNRAP. J lost 4 bases, V lost 8 bases, and 12 bases had no gene match. CDR3 size: 15 residues.

The J gene is TRBJ2-2, the V gene TRBV4-2, with TRBD2 as a possible D gene (5 bases). CDR1 and CDR2 (germline): LGHNA, YNFKEQ. V lost 0 bases and J lost 6, with 17 bases in between. The CDR3 extends over 17 amino acids. For the CDR3, the DNA is TGTGCCAGCAGCCAAGATTCCGGAACTAGTCCGGCCGGGGAGCTGTTTTTT. This sequence encodes CASSQDSGTSPAGELFF.

The chain employs TRBV20-1 and TRBJ1-1; D ambiguous. CDR1 and CDR2 (germline): DFQATT, SNEGSKA (reference sequence). The CDR3 totals 11 residues. The V and J ends lost 4 bases and 1 base respectively, with 4 bases between them. CDR3 region: CSAITNTEAFF. The CDR3 DNA reads as TGCAGTGCTATAACGAACACTGAAGCTTTCTTT.

The rearrangement joins TRBV7-3 to TRBJ2-3; D remains ambiguous. Germline assignment: CDR1 SGHTA and CDR2 FQGTGA. Trimming removed 1 base at V and 5 bases at J, with 7 bases between. The CDR3 extends over 13 amino acids. The CDR3 bases are TGTGCCAGCAGCTTAAACACAGAAGATACGCAGTATTTT. Amino acids: CASSLNTEDTQYF.

The V call is TRBV10-2, the J call TRBJ2-4; D gene uncertain. Germline values: CDR1 WSHSY, CDR2 SAAADI. V lost 6 bases to trimming and J lost 0 bases, with 15 bases between them. The CDR3 spans 16 residues. The CDR3 sequence: CASSDAGMGAKNIQYF. The CDR3 nucleotides read TGCGCCAGCAGCGACGCCGGAATGGGAGCCAAAAACATTCAGTACTTC.

The chain has TRBV9 and TRBJ1-1, with 8 bases fitting TRBD1. Losses at the gene ends were 5 bases for V and 7 bases for J; bases not matched to a gene: 4. The CDR3 contains 12 residues. Germline CDR1 is SGDLS and CDR2 is YYNGEE. The CDR3 DNA reads TGTGCCAGCAGACCAGGGACAGGTGAAGCTTTCTTT. This translates into CASRPGTGEAFF. Filled out from reference TRBV9 and TRBJ1-1, the complete variable domain reads DSGVTQTPKHLITATGQRVTLRCSPRSGDLSVYWYQQSLDQGLQFLIQYYNGEERAKGNILERFSAQQFPDLHSELNLSSLELGDSALYFCASRPGTGEAFFGQGTRLTVV.

V is TRBV5-6 and J is TRBJ1-1; the D is unclear. The CDR3 runs to 15 residues. Germline CDR1 SGHDT, CDR2 YYEEEE. The V gene lost 2 bases and the J gene lost 2 bases, with 13 bases spanning the gap. DNA for the CDR3: TGTGCCAGCAGCTTACTAAGGGTCGGAAACACTGAAGCTTTCTTT. It specifies CASSLLRVGNTEAFF.

On this clone itself: The same CDR3 is also encoded by other DNA sequences in this sample. The chain recombines TRBV6-1 with TRBJ1-5; D possibly corresponds to TRBD1 (6 bases). V shed 3 bases and J shed 7 bases, with 10 bases lying between them. The CDR3 is 13 residues long. CDR1 and CDR2 (germline): MNHNS, SASEGT. The CDR3 DNA follows: TGTGCCAGCAGTGACCCCCAGGGGCAGCCCCAGCATTTT. As protein: CASSDPQGQPQHF.

The chain has TRBV7-9 and TRBJ2-3; TRBD1 or TRBD2 may be the D gene (6 bases each). CDR1 SEHNR and CDR2 FQNEAQ come from the germline V gene (reference sequence). Trimming removed 5 bases at V and 1 base at J, with 16 bases between. The CDR3 has 16 residues. The CDR3 sequence: CASSQVQGGRTDTQYF. The CDR3 DNA follows: TGTGCCAGCAGCCAAGTACAGGGAGGACGCACAGATACGCAGTATTTT.

V is TRBV4-3 and J is TRBJ2-7; 9 nucleotides align to TRBD1. Germline-derived CDR1 and CDR2 are LGHNA and YSLEER. CDR3 length: 13 residues. J gave up 5 bases and V 4 bases, and 3 bases lay outside the gene matches. CDR3 residues: CASSRGQGNEQYF. The DNA for the CDR3 is TGCGCCAGCAGCCGGGGACAGGGAAACGAGCAGTACTTC.

This clone was picked up a small number of times. The J gene is TRBJ1-4, the V gene TRBV18, with D possibly TRBD1 on 5 matching bases. The CDR3 is made up of 15 amino acids. The V gene's germline CDR1 is KGHSH and CDR2 LQKENI. The V end was cut by 8 bases, the J end by 10 bases, with 23 bases between. The CDR3 here is CASVSDSLKSGKLFF. CDR3 DNA: TGTGCCAGCGTTTCCGACAGTTTAAAATCGGGAAAACTGTTTTTT.